The 20 T cell receptor beta chains below were found in one sample sequenced in a study of cytomegalovirus exposure and HLA in healthy donors. PCR involved 60 Vbeta and 13 Jbeta primers. TCRdb keeps only in-frame clones here, not all; method: immunoSEQ multiplex PCR. The sample has fewer than 70,000 clones, 74% seen once; the top ten hold around 10%. Source material: PBMCs. These receptors were collected from an older woman in good health and CMV-seropositive.

V gene TRBV9 combines with J gene TRBJ2-5; tentative D call: TRBD2 (7 bases). With 3 bases removed from V and 5 bases from J, the gap between germline ends came to 14 bases. Germline V CDR1 and CDR2: SGDLS, YYNGEE. The CDR3 spans 14 residues. The CDR3 region has the DNA TGTGCCAGCAGCGAGGGGGGGGACCCGGAGACCCAGTACTTC. As protein: CASSEGGDPETQYF.

The J gene is TRBJ2-5, the V gene TRBV29-1; D is possibly TRBD2 (5 bases). Deletions cut 7 bases from V and 4 bases from J, with 13 bases between. In germline, CDR1 is SQVTM, CDR2 ANQGSEA. This CDR3 comprises 12 residues. The CDR3 sequence is CSADEGLETQYF. In nucleotides, the CDR3 is TGCAGCGCAGACGAGGGTTTAGAGACCCAGTACTTC.

About this clone: One end of the junction varies from germline; a read error may be responsible. The chain is built from TRBV19 and TRBJ1-2; perhaps TRBD1 as D (5 bases). The CDR3 has 12 amino acids. In germline, CDR1 is LNHDA, CDR2 SQIVND (reference sequence). DNA for the CDR3: TGTGCCAGTAGTTCGCGTGGACACCTTTTCTCCTTC. Its translation is CASSSRGHLFSF.

The genes are TRBV19 and TRBJ2-1, with 8 bases that match TRBD1. The length of the CDR3 is 15 residues. The V segment lost 7 bases and the J segment 4 bases; nucleotides outside the gene matches: 9. Per the germline V gene, CDR1 is LNHDA and CDR2 is SQIVND (reference sequence). CDR3: CASTPRTGMYNEQFF. The CDR3 DNA follows: TGTGCCAGTACCCCCAGGACAGGGATGTACAATGAGCAGTTCTTC.

The rearrangement joins TRBV7-8 to TRBJ1-1; D not certain. The germline V gene has CDR1 SGHVS and CDR2 FQNEAQ. Trimming took off 5 bases at V and 2 bases at J, with 15 bases between the two ends. This CDR3 is 15 amino acids long. Written as DNA, the CDR3 is TGTGCCAGCAGCCTAGGGTTGTCGGGAAACACTGAAGCTTTCTTT. It yields the protein CASSLGLSGNTEAFF.

This clone showed up just a few times. The chain couples TRBV30 to TRBJ2-5; the match to TRBD2 covers 9 bases. The ends lost 0 bases at V and 5 bases at J; junction bases unmatched: 7. The CDR3 totals 15 residues. Germline V gene sequence: CDR1 GTSNPN, CDR2 SVGIG (reference sequence). The CDR3 DNA reads TGTGCCTGGAGTGTACGTCGAGCGGGGGGTGAGACCCAGTACTTC. Protein sequence: CAWSVRRAGGETQYF. The full variable domain, its missing parts supplied by reference TRBV30 and TRBJ2-5, is SQTIHQWPATLVQPVGSPLSLECTVEGTSNPNLYWYRQAAGRGLQLLFYSVGIGQISSEVPQNLSASRPQDRQFILSSKKLLLSDSGFYLCAWSVRRAGGETQYFGPGTRLLVL.

The gene calls are TRBV19 and TRBJ1-1, with D hard to call. Trimming pared 5 bases from V and 11 bases from J, leaving 15 bases between. CDR1 LNHDA and CDR2 SQIVND come from the germline V gene (reference sequence). This CDR3 region has 12 residues. Here the CDR3 DNA reads TGTGCCAGTAGTGACTCCCTAGGTGGGGCTTTCTTT. Residues: CASSDSLGGAFF.

The CDR3 sequence: CASSRLGLQGGQPQHF. The CDR3 region has the DNA TGTGCCAGCAGTCGCCTCGGCCTCCAGGGAGGTCAGCCCCAGCATTTT. J is TRBJ1-5 and V is TRBV28; D might be TRBD1 (5 bases). Trimming took 5 bases from V and 6 from J, leaving 20 bases between them. The CDR3 has 16 residues. Germline V gene lookup returns CDR1 MDHEN and CDR2 SYDVKM.

This clone was counted a few times. This sequence joins TRBV30 and TRBJ2-2, with 10 bases lining up with TRBD1. Per the germline V gene, CDR1 is GTSNPN and CDR2 is SVGIG (reference sequence). The length of the CDR3 is 16 residues. With 5 bases clipped from V and 1 base from J, the junction kept 7 bases outside the gene matches. This CDR3 is CAWYQDRGWNTGELFF. The CDR3, as DNA: TGTGCCTGGTATCAGGACAGGGGGTGGAACACCGGGGAGCTGTTTTTT.

The CDR3 DNA is TGTGCCATCAGTCCCGGTGATGGTGTGCAGCATTTT. This translates into CAISPGDGVQHF. The rearrangement joins TRBV10-3 to TRBJ1-5; D uncertain. CDR3 length equals 12 residues. Trimming stripped 5 bases from V and 13 bases from J, with 15 bases between. Germline V gene lookup returns CDR1 ENHRY and CDR2 SYGVKD.

The chain combines TRBV4-1 with TRBJ2-3, with 9 bases matching TRBD1. Germline V gene lookup returns CDR1 MGHRA and CDR2 YSYEKL. V lost 0 bases to trimming and J lost 6 bases; unmatched junction nucleotides: 10. This CDR3 has 17 residues. The CDR3 DNA follows: TGCGCCAGCAGCCAAGATTGGGGACAGGGTGGGATCGATACGCAGTATTTT. It specifies CASSQDWGQGGIDTQYF.

The chain is built from TRBV5-8 and TRBJ2-2, with 7 bases fitting TRBD1. The CDR3 is 14 residues long. V shed 3 bases, J shed 6 bases, and the junction held 5 bases outside the gene matches. CDR1 and CDR2 (germline): SGHTS, YDEGEE. This CDR3 is CASSSQGSAGELFF. DNA of the CDR3: TGTGCCAGCAGCTCACAGGGGTCCGCCGGGGAGCTGTTTTTT.

The V gene is TRBV5-1, the J gene TRBJ2-7; possibly TRBD2 for D (7 bases). The germline V gene encodes CDR1 SGHRS and CDR2 YFSETQ. The CDR3 is made up of 15 amino acids. The V end was cut by 1 base, the J end by 5 bases, with 16 bases between. CDR3 coding DNA: TGCGCCAGCAGCTTGAGGGGGGGCGGGATGAACGAGCAGTACTTC. The encoded protein is CASSLRGGGMNEQYF. The variable domain in full, completed from reference TRBV5-1 and TRBJ2-7, reads KAGVTQTPRYLIKTRGQQVTLSCSPISGHRSVSWYQQTPGQGLQFLFEYFSETQRNKGNFPGRFSGRQFSNSRSEMNVSTLELGDSALYLCASSLRGGGMNEQYFGPGTRLTVT.

The rearrangement uses TRBV5-1 and TRBJ1-6; 9 bases line up with TRBD1. CDR3 length: 15 amino acids. Trimming at V came to 3 bases and at J to 7 bases, leaving 5 bases not matched to a gene. The germline gives CDR1 SGHRS, CDR2 YFSETQ. This CDR3 reads CASSSGQGSNSPLHF. DNA for the CDR3: TGCGCCAGCAGCTCGGGACAGGGATCGAATTCACCCCTCCACTTT.

This chain joins TRBV19 and TRBJ2-2, with D maybe TRBD2 (6 bases). The CDR3 loop spans 15 amino acids. Germline V CDR1 and CDR2: LNHDA, SQIVND (reference sequence). The V gene lost 1 base and the J gene lost 2 bases, with 8 bases spanning the gap. CDR3 bases: TGTGCCAGTAGTATAGCGGGAGTAAACACCGGGGAGCTGTTTTTT. This gives the protein CASSIAGVNTGELFF.

This clone has a handful of counts. The rearrangement links TRBV10-1 to TRBJ2-1, with 7 bases matching TRBD1. This CDR3 contains 13 residues. V trimming: 5 bases; J trimming: 9 bases; junction bases outside the gene matches: 7. CDR1 WNHNN and CDR2 SYGVQD come from the germline V gene (reference sequence). Here the CDR3 DNA reads TGCGCCAGCAGTATCAGGGGGAGTGGTGAGCAGTTCTTC. Its protein product is CASSIRGSGEQFF.

This chain connects TRBV5-6 to TRBJ1-2; 9 nucleotides match TRBD1. V shed 4 bases, J shed 8 bases, and the junction held 6 bases outside the gene matches. The CDR3 sequence is 13 residues long. Germline values: CDR1 SGHDT, CDR2 YYEEEE. CDR3 nucleotides: TGTGCCAGCAGCCCCCCTACAGGGGGCGGCTACACCTTC. It yields the protein CASSPPTGGGYTF.

V gene TRBV29-1 combines with J gene TRBJ2-3, with D possibly matching TRBD2 (6 bases). Trimming pared 4 bases from V and 5 bases from J, leaving 19 bases between. CDR1 is SQVTM, CDR2 ANQGSEA, per germline. CDR3 length equals 15 residues. CDR3 residues: CSVASISGRLDTQYF. The DNA for the CDR3 is TGCAGCGTTGCCTCGATAAGCGGGCGTTTAGATACGCAGTATTTT.

J is TRBJ2-5 and V is TRBV27, with 10 bases identical to TRBD2. There are 18 residues in the CDR3. V was clipped by 5 bases and J by 1 base; unmatched bases: 13. Germline CDR1 is MNHEY and CDR2 is SMNVEV (reference sequence). DNA of the CDR3: TGTGCCAGCAGTCCGTTACTTCTAGCGGGGGTTTCCCAAGAGACCCAGTACTTC. As protein: CASSPLLLAGVSQETQYF.

The chain is built from TRBV10-2 and TRBJ1-2; D unclear. Germline-derived CDR1 and CDR2 are WSHSY and SAAADI. Trimming took 2 bases from V and 4 from J, leaving 8 bases between them. This CDR3 region has 13 residues. CDR3 in amino acids: CASSEGLIYGYTF. Here the CDR3 DNA reads TGCGCCAGCAGTGAGGGCCTCATCTATGGCTACACCTTC.